This record concerns one T cell receptor (beta chain) sequence. No cognate antigen has been identified for it. Nothing much larger sits one base from this clone, and base qualities are not available. TCRbeta CDR3 regions were amplified from genomic DNA using the immunoSEQ Assay, a bias-controlled multiplex PCR. In the paper's pipeline: The number of nucleated cells in each sample was estimated from the amplification of reference gene primers within the assay. To quantify the absolute abundance of each unique TCRbeta CDR3 rearrangement, sequence reads were collapsed and filtered. Productive Simpson clonality was computed per sample as the square root of Simpson's diversity index over productive rearrangements. TCRdb re-hosts the immuneACCESS table, in-frame sequences only. Its copies lack some clones; in the studies checked, an unresolved V gene accounts for under half of them, and the cause for the rest is not known. The V and J calls and clone size are taken from that table; D and trimming were inferred from the DNA. This sample lists 340,000 or so clones; about nine tenths were detected once. Clones ranked in the top ten supply 1% of the sample.

The CDR3, cysteine through phenylalanine, is 12 amino acids long. CDR3 DNA only is kept here, 36 bases in frame from base 1. Sequences SNHLY (CDR1) and FYNNEI (CDR2) are obtained from the germline V gene. A distance of 10 bases separates the germline ends of V and J, which lose 7 bases and 3 bases respectively. Collaborating institutions collected whole blood in K2EDTA tubes following their own protocols. For TCRbeta analysis, collaborators shipped samples in one of three forms: frozen whole blood, isolated PBMCs, or DNA extracted from either of those sample types. The data are from a study of blood T cell repertoires in COVID-19 (dated by TCRdb to the early 2020s). Turning to the overall study: The collaborator samples originated in the United States, Italy and Spain and spanned the acute and convalescent phases of COVID-19. The prospective study material was composed of cDNA or gDNA derived from T cells, B-cell-depleted T cells, or PBMCs. Subjects who had been exposed to COVID-19, were actively infected with it, or had recovered from it provided the deeply sampled blood TCRbeta repertoires that made up the dataset. The repertoires were made available in a free public database intended to serve as a resource for research on the immune response to SARS-CoV-2. The samples were drawn from the first 160 participants of the ongoing ImmuneRACE study and from 1,254 subjects provided by 6 global collaborators. A de-identified subject ID, COVID-19 status, age in years and sex were almost always included in the sample metadata. Where available, HLA class I and class II types were taken from metadata supplied by the sample provider and were not determined by assay-based typing.

Study-level results and caveats: The amount of clinical and demographic metadata varied by source and participant and was provided uncurated.

The TCR was taken from a man in his fifties or sixties with active or convalescent COVID-19. The chain couples TRBV2 to TRBJ2-7; the D region possibly corresponds to TRBD2 (6 bases align). Sequencing input: peripheral blood. The DNA reads as follows: TGTGCCAGCATGCGGGACGACTACGAGCAGTACTTC. Protein translation: CASMRDDYEQYF.